This is a list of T cell receptor beta chains from one sample in a study of CD8 T cells in ankylosing spondylitis. Each CDR3 protein is one row after TCRdb ran MiXCR on the 5' RACE reads. Here the sample spans hundreds of thousands of distinct CDR3 sequences, roughly 27% being singletons. The material sequenced was blood, either unsorted or a sorted T cell fraction (not recorded which). These receptors were taken from a male donor with ankylosing spondylitis. Each CDR3 is given with its conserved first and last residue. A D gene is named only where the DNA matches it firmly. The listing skips clone size in some rows; elsewhere it reads once, few, many or a size class.

v_gene,abundance,d_gene,j_gene,CDR3aa,CDR3nt
TRBV18,-,-,TRBJ2-7,CASSLGHIYEQYF,TGTGCCAGCTCACTGGGACACATCTACGAGCAGTACTTC
TRBV3-1,-,-,TRBJ1-2,CASSTVAGGGYTF,TGTGCCAGCAGCACCGTGGCCGGTGGTGGCTACACCTTC
TRBV20-1,-,-,TRBJ2-3,CSLQASIGTDTQYF,TGCAGTCTTCAAGCTAGCATTGGCACAGATACGCAGTATTTT
TRBV20-1,-,-,TRBJ1-1,CSARVQGNTEAFF,TGCAGTGCTAGAGTACAGGGGAACACTGAAGCTTTCTTT
TRBV12-3/TRBV12-4,many,-,TRBJ2-4,CASSLGVLAKNIQYF,TGTGCCAGCAGTTTGGGAGTACTAGCCAAAAACATTCAGTACTTC
TRBV29-1,-,TRBD1,TRBJ2-5,CSVAYPDRGETQYF,TGCAGCGTCGCCTATCCGGACAGGGGAGAGACCCAGTACTTC
TRBV3-1,-,-,TRBJ1-1,CASSHFSVQSEAFF,TGTGCCAGCAGCCACTTCTCGGTCCAGTCTGAAGCTTTCTTT
TRBV6-1,-,TRBD1,TRBJ1-1,CASSPGTVNTEAFF,TGTGCCAGCAGTCCGGGGACAGTTAACACTGAAGCTTTCTTT
TRBV15,-,TRBD2,TRBJ2-1,CATGGGVYNEQFF,TGTGCCACCGGCGGGGGGGTCTACAATGAGCAGTTCTTC
TRBV6-6,few,TRBD1,TRBJ1-1,CASNQGGTGEAFF,TGTGCCAGCAATCAGGGGGGAACAGGTGAAGCTTTCTTT
TRBV5-1,-,-,TRBJ2-5,CASSLVADGETQYF,TGCGCCAGCAGCTTGGTAGCGGATGGGGAGACCCAGTACTTC
TRBV5-1,-,-,TRBJ1-4,CASSLLGQGTSTNEKLFF,TGCGCCAGCAGCTTGCTAGGGCAGGGGACTTCAACTAATGAAAAACTGTTTTTT
TRBV20-1,many,-,TRBJ2-7,CSADRDRASYEQYF,TGCAGTGCTGACCGGGACCGGGCGTCCTACGAGCAGTACTTC
TRBV27,few,TRBD2,TRBJ2-1,CASSFDGRDSSYNEQFF,TGTGCCAGCAGTTTTGACGGGAGGGACTCTTCTTACAATGAGCAGTTCTTC
TRBV24-1,few,-,TRBJ1-1,CATRAGRNTEAFF,TGTGCCACCAGAGCTGGCCGGAACACTGAAGCTTTCTTT
TRBV10-3,many,-,TRBJ2-5,CAISVIWGPYQETQYF,TGTGCCATCAGTGTAATATGGGGTCCCTACCAAGAGACCCAGTACTTC
TRBV15,few,-,TRBJ2-1,CATSRGRSDYYNEQFF,TGTGCCACCAGCAGAGGAAGAAGCGATTACTACAATGAGCAGTTCTTC
TRBV20-1,-,-,TRBJ2-4,CSALSRLRAKNIQYF,TGCAGTGCCCTCTCCAGACTTCGAGCCAAAAACATTCAGTACTTC
TRBV10-3,many,-,TRBJ1-6,CAISESNSPLHF,TGTGCCATCAGTGAGAGCAATTCACCCCTCCACTTT
TRBV24-1,-,-,TRBJ2-3,CATSDRASTSTDTQYF,TGTGCCACCAGTGATAGGGCTAGCACTAGCACAGATACGCAGTATTTT
TRBV5-1,-,-,TRBJ2-2,CASSSDGNTGELFF,TGCGCCAGCAGCTCGGACGGGAACACCGGGGAGCTGTTTTTT
TRBV7-2,few,TRBD2,TRBJ2-3,CASSQDPSGTSDTQYF,TGTGCCAGCAGCCAAGACCCTAGCGGGACGTCAGATACGCAGTATTTT
TRBV20-1,-,TRBD1,TRBJ2-2,CSARGTGTGVTGELFF,TGCAGTGCTAGAGGAACCGGGACAGGGGTTACCGGGGAGCTGTTTTTT
TRBV24-1,-,-,TRBJ2-3,CATSDPYVDTQYF,TGTGCCACCAGTGATCCCTACGTGGATACGCAGTATTTT
TRBV20-1,-,TRBD2,TRBJ2-5,CSATASGRGMETQYF,TGCAGTGCGACCGCTAGCGGGAGGGGGATGGAGACCCAGTACTTC
TRBV7-2,-,-,TRBJ1-5,CASSSRMRANQPQHF,TGTGCCAGCAGCTCACGGATGCGGGCCAATCAGCCCCAGCATTTT
TRBV12-3/TRBV12-4,-,TRBD1,TRBJ1-4,CASRDQEGAAEKLFF,TGTGCCAGCAGAGATCAGGAGGGGGCTGCTGAAAAACTGTTTTTT
TRBV20-1,-,-,TRBJ2-5,CSARDQGRETQYF,TGCAGTGCTAGAGACCAGGGGAGAGAGACCCAGTACTTC
TRBV9,-,-,TRBJ2-1,CASSVGTHNEQFF,TGTGCCAGCAGCGTAGGGACTCATAATGAGCAGTTCTTC
TRBV25-1,-,-,TRBJ1-2,CASKSGDGYTF,TGTGCCAGCAAGTCGGGAGATGGCTACACCTTC
TRBV7-6,-,TRBD2,TRBJ2-5,CASSDLLASGETQYF,TGTGCCAGCAGCGACTTACTAGCGAGTGGAGAGACCCAGTACTTC
TRBV5-1,-,-,TRBJ2-2,CASSLLGPQTGELFF,TGCGCCAGCAGCTTGTTGGGTCCTCAGACCGGGGAGCTGTTTTTT
TRBV7-8,-,TRBD1,TRBJ1-2,CASSVGQGNYGYTF,TGTGCCAGCAGCGTAGGACAGGGGAACTATGGCTACACCTTC
TRBV6-1,-,-,TRBJ2-5,CASSETLVGDQETQYF,TGTGCCAGCAGTGAAACCCTAGTAGGGGACCAAGAGACCCAGTACTTC
TRBV28,-,TRBD1,TRBJ2-5,CASNPGGRETQYF,TGTGCCAGCAACCCAGGGGGCAGAGAGACCCAGTACTTC
TRBV7-9,-,-,TRBJ1-2,CASSPAGVFYGYTF,TGTGCCAGCAGCCCGGCCGGGGTCTTCTATGGCTACACCTTC
TRBV12-3/TRBV12-4,-,-,TRBJ2-7,CASSLEGQPYEQYF,TGTGCCAGCAGTCTTGAGGGACAACCTTACGAGCAGTACTTC
TRBV5-1,-,-,TRBJ2-1,CASSWTGYSYNEQFF,TGCGCCAGCAGCTGGACCGGTTACTCCTACAATGAGCAGTTCTTC
TRBV10-2,many,-,TRBJ1-5,CASSEGQGREPQHF,TGCGCCAGCAGTGAGGGGCAGGGGAGGGAGCCCCAGCATTTT
TRBV7-2,-,TRBD2,TRBJ2-1,CASSLDGRFYNEQFF,TGTGCCAGCAGCTTAGACGGGAGGTTCTACAATGAGCAGTTCTTC
TRBV5-1,many,-,TRBJ2-1,CASSLLNEQFF,TGTGCCAGCAGCTTACTAAATGAGCAGTTCTTC
TRBV20-1,few,-,TRBJ2-7,CSARTHNGGVVGEQYF,TGCAGTGCTAGGACACACAATGGGGGCGTGGTGGGTGAGCAGTACTTC
TRBV20-1,-,TRBD2,TRBJ2-3,CSARGPGLAGGTDTQYF,TGCAGTGCTAGAGGCCCCGGACTAGCGGGAGGGACAGATACGCAGTATTTT
TRBV19,-,TRBD2,TRBJ2-1,CASGRGRKENEQFF,TGTGCCAGTGGTCGCGGGAGGAAAGAAAATGAGCAGTTCTTC
TRBV5-1,few,TRBD1,TRBJ2-1,CASSLGLRQGTAPFF,TGCGCCAGCAGCTTGGGGTTAAGACAGGGGACGGCCCCGTTCTTC
TRBV7-6,-,-,TRBJ2-3,CASSVPGWDTQYF,TGTGCCAGCAGCGTTCCAGGCTGGGATACGCAGTATTTT